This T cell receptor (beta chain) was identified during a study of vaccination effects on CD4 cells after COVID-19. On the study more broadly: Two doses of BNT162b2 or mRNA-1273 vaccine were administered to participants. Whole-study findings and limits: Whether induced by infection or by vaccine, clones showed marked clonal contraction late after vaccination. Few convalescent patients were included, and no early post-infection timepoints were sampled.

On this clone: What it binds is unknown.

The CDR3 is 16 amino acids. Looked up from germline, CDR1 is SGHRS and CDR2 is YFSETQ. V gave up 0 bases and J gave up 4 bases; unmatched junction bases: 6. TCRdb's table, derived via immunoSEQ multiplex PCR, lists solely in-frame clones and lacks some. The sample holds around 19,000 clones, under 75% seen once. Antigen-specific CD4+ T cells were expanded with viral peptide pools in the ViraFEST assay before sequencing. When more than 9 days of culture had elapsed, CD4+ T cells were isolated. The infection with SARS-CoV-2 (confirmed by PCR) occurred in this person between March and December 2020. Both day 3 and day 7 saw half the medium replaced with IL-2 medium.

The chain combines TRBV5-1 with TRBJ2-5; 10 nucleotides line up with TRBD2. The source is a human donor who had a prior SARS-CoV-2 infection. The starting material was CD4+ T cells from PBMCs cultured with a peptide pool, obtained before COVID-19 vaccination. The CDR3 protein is CASSLGNLAGVETQYF. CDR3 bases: TGCGCCAGCAGCTTGGGAAACCTAGCGGGGGTAGAGACCCAGTACTTC.